Listed below are T cell receptor beta chains from one sample, sequenced in a study of T cells in Graves' hyperthyroidism and ophthalmopathy. From the multiplex PCR reads, TCRdb called clonotypes with MiXCR, one entry per CDR3 protein. The sample carries fewer than 900,000 distinct CDR3 sequences, around 19% recorded once. Sequences were obtained from blood. The receptors were sampled from a woman aged 50 to 60 with Graves' hyperthyroidism that later progressed to Graves' ophthalmopathy. Both conserved end residues are part of each CDR3. D genes are given only for firm matches. Clone size is given for some rows only: seen once, a few or many times, or a class if the clone is expanded.

cdr3_length: 18
v_call: TRBV27
d_call: TRBD1
j_call: TRBJ2-2
clone_size: few
cdr3_nt: TGTGCCAGCAGTGCCGGGACAGGGAATACTTCGATCACCGGGGAGCTGTTTTTT
cdr3_aa: CASSAGTGNTSITGELFF

cdr3_length: 11
v_call: TRBV20-1
d_call: .
j_call: TRBJ2-1
clone_size: many
cdr3_nt: TGCAGTGCCCGCGTAAGGAATGAGCAGTTCTTC
cdr3_aa: CSARVRNEQFF

cdr3_length: 15
v_call: TRBV7-6
d_call: TRBD2
j_call: TRBJ2-1
clone_size: few
cdr3_nt: TGTGCCAGCAGCCCCCGGACTAGCGCGTACAATGAGCAGTTCTTC
cdr3_aa: CASSPRTSAYNEQFF

cdr3_length: 15
v_call: TRBV5-4
d_call: TRBD1
j_call: TRBJ1-2
clone_size: few
cdr3_nt: TGTGCCAGCAGCTATGGGGACAGGAGAACCTATGGCTACACCTTC
cdr3_aa: CASSYGDRRTYGYTF

cdr3_length: 14
v_call: TRBV3-1
d_call: .
j_call: TRBJ1-1
clone_size: .
cdr3_nt: TGTGCCAGCAGCTTGGCCCGGGTTGGCACTGAAGCTTTCTTT
cdr3_aa: CASSLARVGTEAFF

cdr3_length: 16
v_call: TRBV5-1
d_call: .
j_call: TRBJ1-5
clone_size: few
cdr3_nt: TGCGCCAGCAGCTTGGGAGGCGGGTTAGTTGATCAGCCCCAGCATTTT
cdr3_aa: CASSLGGGLVDQPQHF

cdr3_length: 18
v_call: TRBV2
d_call: TRBD2
j_call: TRBJ2-3
clone_size: many
cdr3_nt: TGTGCCAGCAGTGATCACGGGGGTGGCGCGGGGGACGGAGATACGCAGTATTTT
cdr3_aa: CASSDHGGGAGDGDTQYF

cdr3_length: 15
v_call: TRBV6-1
d_call: .
j_call: TRBJ1-1
clone_size: .
cdr3_nt: TGTGCCAGTAGAACCCGGGCCGGACTGGGGACTGAAGCTTTCTTT
cdr3_aa: CASRTRAGLGTEAFF

cdr3_length: 13
v_call: TRBV20-1
d_call: TRBD1
j_call: TRBJ2-7
clone_size: many
cdr3_nt: TGCAGTGCTACCGGGACAGAACTCTACGAGCAGTACTTC
cdr3_aa: CSATGTELYEQYF

cdr3_length: 18
v_call: TRBV5-1
d_call: TRBD1
j_call: TRBJ2-3
clone_size: .
cdr3_nt: TGCGCCAGCAGCCCTAACCCTACAGGGGGAGTAAGCACAGATACGCAGTATTTT
cdr3_aa: CASSPNPTGGVSTDTQYF

cdr3_length: 14
v_call: TRBV11-3
d_call: .
j_call: TRBJ1-1
clone_size: many
cdr3_nt: TGTGCCAGCAGCTCCGCAGGGGCCAGGGCTGAAGCTTTCTTT
cdr3_aa: CASSSAGARAEAFF

cdr3_length: 15
v_call: TRBV7-9
d_call: TRBD2
j_call: TRBJ2-1
clone_size: many
cdr3_nt: TGTGCCAGCAGTTCACCGGGACTAGCCTACAATGAGCAGTTCTTC
cdr3_aa: CASSSPGLAYNEQFF

cdr3_length: 17
v_call: TRBV27
d_call: .
j_call: TRBJ1-5
clone_size: .
cdr3_nt: TGTGCCAGCAGTTCCGGACCATTGACAGTAGACTATCAACCCCAGCATTTT
cdr3_aa: CASSSGPLTVDYQPQHF

cdr3_length: 13
v_call: TRBV4-1
d_call: TRBD2
j_call: TRBJ2-1
clone_size: .
cdr3_nt: TGCGCCAGCAGACCAGCGGGGGGCGATGAGCAGTTCTTC
cdr3_aa: CASRPAGGDEQFF

cdr3_length: 14
v_call: TRBV19
d_call: .
j_call: TRBJ2-2
clone_size: .
cdr3_nt: TGTGCCAGTAGTATGTTTCCACACGCCGGGGAGCTGTTTTTT
cdr3_aa: CASSMFPHAGELFF

cdr3_length: 16
v_call: TRBV2
d_call: .
j_call: TRBJ2-5
clone_size: many
cdr3_nt: TGTGCCAGCAGCGATACTCTTTCTGGGGCTGGAGAGACCCAGTACTTC
cdr3_aa: CASSDTLSGAGETQYF

cdr3_length: 12
v_call: TRBV20-1
d_call: .
j_call: TRBJ2-5
clone_size: few
cdr3_nt: TGCAGTGCTAGGGGCATCCAAGAGACCCAGTACTTC
cdr3_aa: CSARGIQETQYF

cdr3_length: 14
v_call: TRBV4-1
d_call: .
j_call: TRBJ1-2
clone_size: few
cdr3_nt: TGCGCCAGCAGCCAAGTCCAAGATAACTATGGCTACACCTTC
cdr3_aa: CASSQVQDNYGYTF

cdr3_length: 17
v_call: TRBV11-2
d_call: .
j_call: TRBJ2-2
clone_size: many
cdr3_nt: TGTGCCAGCAGCCCTGATCGGGGGTCCCCGGGGACCGGGGAGCTGTTTTTT
cdr3_aa: CASSPDRGSPGTGELFF

cdr3_length: 16
v_call: TRBV18
d_call: .
j_call: TRBJ2-7
clone_size: .
cdr3_nt: TGTGCCAGCTCACCTGCGGGGGCTCGGGACAGCCCTCGGCAGTACTTC
cdr3_aa: CASSPAGARDSPRQYF

cdr3_length: 14
v_call: TRBV13
d_call: .
j_call: TRBJ2-5
clone_size: many
cdr3_nt: TGTGCCACCCTCCAGGGGGGGGATGGAGAGACCCAGTACTTC
cdr3_aa: CATLQGGDGETQYF

cdr3_length: 15
v_call: TRBV30
d_call: .
j_call: TRBJ1-6
clone_size: .
cdr3_nt: TGTGCCTGGAGTAGATCCGGGACTTATAATTCACCCCTCCACTTT
cdr3_aa: CAWSRSGTYNSPLHF

cdr3_length: 13
v_call: TRBV12-3/TRBV12-4
d_call: .
j_call: TRBJ2-7
clone_size: few
cdr3_nt: TGTGCCAGCAGTTGGGACAATAACTACGAGCAGTACTTC
cdr3_aa: CASSWDNNYEQYF

cdr3_length: 16
v_call: TRBV5-6
d_call: .
j_call: TRBJ1-3
clone_size: .
cdr3_nt: TGTGCCAGCAGCCTGGGGACAAAAGCCTCTGGAAACACCATATATTTT
cdr3_aa: CASSLGTKASGNTIYF

cdr3_length: 16
v_call: TRBV6-5
d_call: .
j_call: TRBJ2-3
clone_size: few
cdr3_nt: TGTGCCAGCAGTTACTCGAGGGACGAGAGCACAGATACGCAGTATTTT
cdr3_aa: CASSYSRDESTDTQYF

cdr3_length: 12
v_call: TRBV6-1
d_call: .
j_call: TRBJ1-1
clone_size: .
cdr3_nt: TGTGCCAGCAGTGCATGGAACACTGAAGCTTTCTTT
cdr3_aa: CASSAWNTEAFF

cdr3_length: 14
v_call: TRBV6-2/TRBV6-3
d_call: .
j_call: TRBJ1-1
clone_size: many
cdr3_nt: TGTGCCAGCAGTTTGAGTGTTTTGCTCACTGAAGCTTTCTTT
cdr3_aa: CASSLSVLLTEAFF

cdr3_length: 12
v_call: TRBV20-1
d_call: .
j_call: TRBJ1-1
clone_size: many
cdr3_nt: TGCAGTGGAAGGGTAGTCCACACTGAAGCTTTCTTT
cdr3_aa: CSGRVVHTEAFF

cdr3_length: 15
v_call: TRBV5-1
d_call: .
j_call: TRBJ2-1
clone_size: many
cdr3_nt: TGCGCCAGCAGCTCGACAGGATGGGTCTACAATGAGCAGTTCTTC
cdr3_aa: CASSSTGWVYNEQFF

cdr3_length: 13
v_call: TRBV29-1
d_call: TRBD2
j_call: TRBJ2-5
clone_size: few
cdr3_nt: TGCAGCGGGAATAGCGGGGTTCAAGAGACCCAGTACTTC
cdr3_aa: CSGNSGVQETQYF

cdr3_length: 15
v_call: TRBV6-1
d_call: TRBD2
j_call: TRBJ2-1
clone_size: few
cdr3_nt: TGTGCCAGCAGTGAGAACAGCGGGACCTACAATGAGCAGTTCTTC
cdr3_aa: CASSENSGTYNEQFF